This T cell receptor beta chain was sequenced in a study of blood T cells in healthy people across ages (dated by TCRdb to 2013 to 2016). With regard to the full study: In model experiments, roughly one uniquely barcoded TCR beta cDNA molecule per two T cells was captured by template switching. Using deep sequencing normalized with unique cDNA molecular identifiers, the study measured how TCR beta repertoire diversity changes with age. Using the same blood draw, the study looked at two additional independent replicas of 1 million unique cDNA reads for two donors, one aged 18 to 29 and the other aged 80 or older. The donors were divided into four age groups: young (average approximately 16 years), middle-aged (about 39), aged (about 62) and long-lived (roughly 86). To avoid experimental bias, donors of different ages were randomly spread across the sequencing lanes. Findings and caveats that apply to the study as a whole: Observed TCR beta diversity per million T cells fell roughly linearly with age, and a significant reduction was already apparent by age about 36. Estimates of total diversity based on one million sequenced T cells were regarded as lower bounds and as underestimates. Compared with the aged group, the long-lived group had more naive CD4+ T cells, fewer expanded clones and increased TCR diversity, suggesting age selection. Bulk unsorted PBMC profiling prevented conclusive comparison of naive and antigen-experienced compartments. The CMV infection status of donors was not known, potentially confounding age-related changes in expanded clonotypes. The percentage of naive T cells measured by flow cytometry correlated strongly with observed TCR beta diversity.

Note on this clonotype: No cognate antigen has been identified for it. Its ends do not fully match the called genes, so a read error is possible.

The CDR3 measures 13 amino acids from cysteine to phenylalanine. Just the 39-base CDR3 DNA is kept, in frame starting at base 1. Library preparation was by 5' RACE. The data were produced on an Illumina HiSeq 2500. A second PCR of about 7 to 12 cycles was run with a J-beta primer mix and a sample-barcoded 5' primer. A unique molecular identifier was introduced onto each TCR beta cDNA molecule by a template-switch 5' adaptor carrying 12 random nucleotides. Each sample yielded at least 2.5 million CDR3-containing paired-end reads. The Mint cDNA synthesis kit, primed by a TRBC-specific oligonucleotide, was used to synthesize first-strand cDNA from all RNA. After uracil-DNA glycosylase treatment, a first 18-cycle PCR used universal primers M1SS and BC2_uni_R on all cDNA. The paper's data handling went like this. For normalization, 1 million high-quality reads, each with a distinct molecular identifier, were randomly selected from each sample. Instead of being binned into consensus sequences, reads that shared molecular identifiers were thrown out. MiTCR, set to a Q25 quality threshold and the strictest error-elimination algorithm, was used for CDR3 identification, clonotype clustering and error correction. Lower-bound total TCR beta diversity was estimated with a nonparametric unseen species model using Euler transformation. TCRdb passed the public sequencing reads through fastp at Q25 and MiXCR, retaining productive beta sequences. One record per CDR3 amino acid sequence lists the most common genes and DNA. TCRdb's processing, not the authors' own work, is the source of the V and J calls. Counted in this sample were some 670,000 distinct CDR3 sequences; approximately 52% of them appeared once. The ten most abundant clones make up approximately 13% of the sample.

The approximately 41 donors, aged about 6 to 95 years, were systemically healthy Caucasian individuals from Russia. Each donor gave ten milliliters of peripheral blood, drawn into EDTA-treated Vacutainer tubes. Ficoll-Paque density-gradient centrifugation was used to isolate PBMCs, with at least 7 million obtained per sample. Total RNA was extracted from PBMCs with Trizol reagent, with at least 6 micrograms obtained per sample. The percentages of naive CD45RAhigh/CD27high T cells were determined by flow cytometry on a PBMC aliquot from every donor. The TCR originated in a woman older than 75 in good health. The receptor chain draws on TRBV12-3 or TRBV12-4 and TRBJ2-7; the D gene is perhaps TRBD1 or TRBD2, as each covers 5 bases. Specimen: blood. Read as DNA, the sequence is TGTGCCAGCAGTTCCGGGACCTCCTGCGAGCAGTACTTC. The encoded protein is CASSSGTSCEQYF.